The TCR beta chain under discussion was sequenced for a study of blood T cell repertoires in COVID-19. Per the germline V gene, CDR1 is SQVTM and CDR2 is ANQGSEA. V was shortened by 6 bases and J by 0 bases, with 3 bases between the two germline ends. The CDR3 contains 11 residues. This clone was recorded at least ten times. Sequenced by immunoSEQ multiplex PCR; TCRdb stores in-frame clones only, minus some. The sample includes 150,000 or so clones, 80% seen only once; the top ten take 10% to 15%. Sample: peripheral blood. This rearrangement joins TRBV29-1 to TRBJ2-1; unclear D gene. This receptor was identified in a man aged 55-75 years with active or convalescent COVID-19. CDR3 residues: CSVSSYNEQFF. CDR3 in DNA: TGCAGCGTGAGCTCCTACAATGAGCAGTTCTTC.